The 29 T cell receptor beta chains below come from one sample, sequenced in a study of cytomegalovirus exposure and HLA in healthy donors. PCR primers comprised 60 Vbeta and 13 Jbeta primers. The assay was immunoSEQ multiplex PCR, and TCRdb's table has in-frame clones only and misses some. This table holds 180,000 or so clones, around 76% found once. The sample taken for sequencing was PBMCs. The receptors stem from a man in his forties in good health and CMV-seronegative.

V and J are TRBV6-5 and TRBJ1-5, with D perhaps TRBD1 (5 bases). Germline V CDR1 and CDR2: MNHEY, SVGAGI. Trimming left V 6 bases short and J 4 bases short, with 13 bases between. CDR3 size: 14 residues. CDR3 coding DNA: TGTGCCAGCAGCGTCACAGGTCCTAATCAGCCCCAGCATTTT. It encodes CASSVTGPNQPQHF.

The chain's CDR3 is CASSPQGSDTGELFF. CDR3 coding DNA: TGTGCCAGCTCACCTCAGGGATCGGACACCGGGGAGCTGTTTTTT. This chain joins TRBV18 and TRBJ2-2, with D tentatively TRBD1 (5 bases). Germline V gives CDR1 KGHSH, CDR2 LQKENI. Trimming removed 3 bases at V and 3 bases at J, with 11 bases between. The length of the CDR3 is 15 residues. Full variable domain (outside the CDR3, taken from reference TRBV18 and TRBJ2-2): NAGVMQNPRHLVRRRGQEARLRCSPMKGHSHVYWYRQLPEEGLKFMVYLQKENIIDESGMPKERFSAEFPKEGPSILRIQQVVRGDSAAYFCASSPQGSDTGELFFGEGSRLTVL.

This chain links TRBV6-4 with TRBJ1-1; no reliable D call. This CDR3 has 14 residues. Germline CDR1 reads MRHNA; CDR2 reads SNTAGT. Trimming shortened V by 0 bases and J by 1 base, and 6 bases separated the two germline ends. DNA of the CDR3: TGTGCCAGCAGTGACTCGCGGGGGAACACTGAAGCTTTCTTT. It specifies CASSDSRGNTEAFF.

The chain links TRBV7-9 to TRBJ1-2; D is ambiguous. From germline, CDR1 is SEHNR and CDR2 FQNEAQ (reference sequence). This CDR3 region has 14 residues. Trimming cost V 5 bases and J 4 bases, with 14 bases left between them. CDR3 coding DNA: TGTGCCAGCAGCCAGCGGCAGACCGGCTATGGCTACACCTTC. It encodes CASSQRQTGYGYTF.

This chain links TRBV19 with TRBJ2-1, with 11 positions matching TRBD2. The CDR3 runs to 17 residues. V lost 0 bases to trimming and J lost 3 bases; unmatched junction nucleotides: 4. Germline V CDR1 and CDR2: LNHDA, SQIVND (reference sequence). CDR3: CASSIDPSGRIYNEQFF. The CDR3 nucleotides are TGTGCCAGTAGTATAGATCCTAGCGGGAGGATCTACAATGAGCAGTTCTTC.

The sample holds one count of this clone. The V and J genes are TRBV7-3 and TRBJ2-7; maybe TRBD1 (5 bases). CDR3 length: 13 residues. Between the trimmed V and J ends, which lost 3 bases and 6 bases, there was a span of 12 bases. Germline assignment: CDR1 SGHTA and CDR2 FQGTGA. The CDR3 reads CASSFSRGAEQYF. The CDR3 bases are TGTGCCAGCAGCTTCTCAAGGGGTGCCGAGCAGTACTTC. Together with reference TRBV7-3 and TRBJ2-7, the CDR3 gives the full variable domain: GAGVSQTPSNKVTEKGKYVELRCDPISGHTALYWYRQSLGQGPEFLIYFQGTGAADDSGLPNDRFFAVRPEGSVSTLKIQRTERGDSAVYLCASSFSRGAEQYFGPGTRLTVT.

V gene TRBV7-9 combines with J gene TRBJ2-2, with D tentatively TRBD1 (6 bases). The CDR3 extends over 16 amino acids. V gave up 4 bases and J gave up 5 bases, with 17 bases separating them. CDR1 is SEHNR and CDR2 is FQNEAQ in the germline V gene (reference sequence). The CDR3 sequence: CASSSTQNRVTGELFF. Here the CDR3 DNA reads TGTGCCAGCAGCTCGACTCAGAACAGGGTGACCGGGGAGCTGTTTTTT.

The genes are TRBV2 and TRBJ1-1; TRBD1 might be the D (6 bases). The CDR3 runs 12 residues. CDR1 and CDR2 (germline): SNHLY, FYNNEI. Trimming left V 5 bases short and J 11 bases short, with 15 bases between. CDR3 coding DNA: TGTGCCAGCAGTAAGACAGGTGTTGAGGCTTTCTTT. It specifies CASSKTGVEAFF.

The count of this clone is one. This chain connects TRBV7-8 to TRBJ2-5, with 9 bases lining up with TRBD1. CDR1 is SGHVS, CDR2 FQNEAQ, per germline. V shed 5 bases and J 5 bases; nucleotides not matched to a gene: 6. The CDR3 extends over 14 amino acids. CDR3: CASSRGQGRETQYF. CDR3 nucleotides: TGTGCCAGCAGCCGCGGACAGGGGAGGGAGACCCAGTACTTC. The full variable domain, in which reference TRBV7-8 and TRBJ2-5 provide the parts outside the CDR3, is GAGVSQSPRYKVAKRGQDVALRCDPISGHVSLFWYQQALGQGPEFLTYFQNEAQLDKSGLPSDRFFAERPEGSVSTLKIQRTQQEDSAVYLCASSRGQGRETQYFGPGTRLLVL.

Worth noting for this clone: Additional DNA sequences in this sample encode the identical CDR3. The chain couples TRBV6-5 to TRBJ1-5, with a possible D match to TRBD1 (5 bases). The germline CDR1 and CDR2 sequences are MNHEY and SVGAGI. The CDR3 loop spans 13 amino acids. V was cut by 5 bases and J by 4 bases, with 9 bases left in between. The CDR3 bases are TGTGCCAGCAGTCTACAGGTAAATCAGCCCCAGCATTTT. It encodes CASSLQVNQPQHF.

Written as DNA, the CDR3 is TGTGCCAGCAGTGAAGGGGGCGCTTACTACGAGCAGTACTTC. This gives the protein CASSEGGAYYEQYF. V usage is TRBV2 and J usage is TRBJ2-7, with TRBD1 as a possible D gene (5 bases). The CDR3 runs 14 residues. CDR1 and CDR2 (germline): SNHLY, FYNNEI. The ends were cut back, 1 base at V and 3 bases at J, with 10 bases in the middle.

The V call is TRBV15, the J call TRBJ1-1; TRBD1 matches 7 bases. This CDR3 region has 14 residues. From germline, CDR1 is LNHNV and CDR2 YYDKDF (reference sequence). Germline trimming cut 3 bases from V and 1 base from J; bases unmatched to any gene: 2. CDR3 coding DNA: TGTGCCACCAGCAGGACAGGGAGGAACACTGAAGCTTTCTTT. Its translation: CATSRTGRNTEAFF.

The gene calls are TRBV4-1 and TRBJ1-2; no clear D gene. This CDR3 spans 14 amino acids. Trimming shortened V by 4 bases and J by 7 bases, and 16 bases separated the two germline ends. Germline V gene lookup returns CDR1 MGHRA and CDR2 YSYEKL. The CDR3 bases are TGCGCCAGCAGCCCGCGAGGAGCCCCCGGTGGCTACACCTTC. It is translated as CASSPRGAPGGYTF.

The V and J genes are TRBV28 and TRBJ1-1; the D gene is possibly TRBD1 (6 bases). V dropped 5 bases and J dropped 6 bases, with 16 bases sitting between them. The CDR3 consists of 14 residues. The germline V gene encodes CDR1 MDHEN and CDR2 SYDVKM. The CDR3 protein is CASSLGIQGAEAFF. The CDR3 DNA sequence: TGTGCCAGCAGTCTTGGAATACAGGGAGCTGAAGCTTTCTTT. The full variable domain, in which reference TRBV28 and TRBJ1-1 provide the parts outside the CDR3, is DVKVTQSSRYLVKRTGEKVFLECVQDMDHENMFWYRQDPGLGLRLIYFSYDVKMKEKGDIPEGYSVSREKKERFSLILESASTNQTSMYLCASSLGIQGAEAFFGQGTRLTVV.

The CDR3 nucleotides read TGTGCCACCAGCAGAGATCCCGGTAATTCACCCCTCCACTTT. This gives the protein CATSRDPGNSPLHF. The chain links TRBV15 to TRBJ1-6; no clear D gene. Trimming took off 0 bases at V and 6 bases at J, with 6 bases between the two ends. CDR1 is LNHNV, CDR2 YYDKDF, per germline (reference sequence). The CDR3 loop spans 14 amino acids.

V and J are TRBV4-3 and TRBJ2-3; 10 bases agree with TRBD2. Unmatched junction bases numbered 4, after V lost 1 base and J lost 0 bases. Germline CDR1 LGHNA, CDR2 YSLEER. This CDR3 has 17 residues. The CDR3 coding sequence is TGCGCCAGCAGCCAAGCGATTAGCGGGGGGAGCACAGATACGCAGTATTTT. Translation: CASSQAISGGSTDTQYF.

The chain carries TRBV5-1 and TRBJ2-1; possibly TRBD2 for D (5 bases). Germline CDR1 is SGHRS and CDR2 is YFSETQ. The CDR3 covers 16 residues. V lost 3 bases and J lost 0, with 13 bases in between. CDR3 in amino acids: CASSSVETSSYNEQFF. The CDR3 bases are TGCGCCAGCAGCTCCGTCGAAACTAGCTCCTACAATGAGCAGTTCTTC.

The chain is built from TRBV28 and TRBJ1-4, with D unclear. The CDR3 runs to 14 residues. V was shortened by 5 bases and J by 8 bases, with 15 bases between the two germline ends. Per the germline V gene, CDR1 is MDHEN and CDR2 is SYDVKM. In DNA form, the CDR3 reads TGTGCCAGCAGTGGAGGCCAGATTGTGGAAAAACTGTTTTTT. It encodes CASSGGQIVEKLFF.

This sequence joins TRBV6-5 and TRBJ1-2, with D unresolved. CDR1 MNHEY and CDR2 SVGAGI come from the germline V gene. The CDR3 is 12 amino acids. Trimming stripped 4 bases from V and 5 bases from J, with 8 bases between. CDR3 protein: CASSLRGYGYTF. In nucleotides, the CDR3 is TGTGCCAGCAGTTTACGGGGTTATGGCTACACCTTC.

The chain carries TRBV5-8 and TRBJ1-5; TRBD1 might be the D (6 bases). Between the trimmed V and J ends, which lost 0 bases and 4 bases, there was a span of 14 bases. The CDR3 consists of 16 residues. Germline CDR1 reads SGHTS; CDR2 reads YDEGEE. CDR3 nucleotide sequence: TGTGCCAGCAGCTTGGATTCCGGGACAAGAAATCAGCCCCAGCATTTT. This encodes CASSLDSGTRNQPQHF.

The CDR3 coding sequence is TGTGCCAGCAGCGTAGGGCTAGCGGGAGTCCCCGGGGAGCTGTTTTTT. Protein sequence: CASSVGLAGVPGELFF. The genes are TRBV9 and TRBJ2-2, with 10 bases aligning to TRBD2. CDR3 size: 16 residues. V was pared by 0 bases and J by 6 bases, with 5 bases of the junction left unmatched. In germline, CDR1 is SGDLS, CDR2 YYNGEE.

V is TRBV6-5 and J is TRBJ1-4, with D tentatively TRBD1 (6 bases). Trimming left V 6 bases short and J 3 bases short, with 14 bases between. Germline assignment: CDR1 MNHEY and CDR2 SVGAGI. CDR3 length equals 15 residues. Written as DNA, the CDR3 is TGTGCCAGCAGCGCAGGGGTTTCAGCTAATGAAAAACTGTTTTTT. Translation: CASSAGVSANEKLFF.

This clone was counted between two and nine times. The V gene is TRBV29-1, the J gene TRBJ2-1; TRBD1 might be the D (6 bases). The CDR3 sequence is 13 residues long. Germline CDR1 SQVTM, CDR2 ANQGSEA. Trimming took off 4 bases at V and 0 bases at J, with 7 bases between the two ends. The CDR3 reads CSVVDSSYNEQFF. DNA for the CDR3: TGCAGCGTTGTGGACAGCTCCTACAATGAGCAGTTCTTC.

The CDR3 bases are TGTGCCAGCAGCTTAGCGGCGGGGGCCACTGAAGCTTTCTTT. This sequence encodes CASSLAAGATEAFF. The chain couples TRBV7-9 to TRBJ1-1; possibly TRBD1 for D (6 bases). Germline V gene data show CDR1 as SEHNR and CDR2 as FQNEAQ (reference sequence). Trimming took 0 bases from V and 4 from J, leaving 9 bases between them. This CDR3 is 14 amino acids long.

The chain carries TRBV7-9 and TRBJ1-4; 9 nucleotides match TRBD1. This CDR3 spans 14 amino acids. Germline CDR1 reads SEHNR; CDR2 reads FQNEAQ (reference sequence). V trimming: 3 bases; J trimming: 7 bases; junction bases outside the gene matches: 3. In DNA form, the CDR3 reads TGTGCCAGCAGCTTGACAGGGGGGAGTGAAAAACTGTTTTTT. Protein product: CASSLTGGSEKLFF.

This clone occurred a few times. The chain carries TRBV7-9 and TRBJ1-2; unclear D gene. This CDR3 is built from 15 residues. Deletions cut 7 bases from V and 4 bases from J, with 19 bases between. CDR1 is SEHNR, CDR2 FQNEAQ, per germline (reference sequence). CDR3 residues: CASIPPPYSPYGYTF. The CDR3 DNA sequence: TGTGCCAGCATACCCCCCCCTTACAGCCCCTATGGCTACACCTTC.

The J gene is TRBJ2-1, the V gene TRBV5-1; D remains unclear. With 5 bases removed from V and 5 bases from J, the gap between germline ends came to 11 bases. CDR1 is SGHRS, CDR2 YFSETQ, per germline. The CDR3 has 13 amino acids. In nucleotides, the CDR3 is TGCGCCAGCAGTTCACTCTCACACAATGAGCAGTTCTTC. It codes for CASSSLSHNEQFF. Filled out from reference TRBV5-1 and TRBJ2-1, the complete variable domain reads KAGVTQTPRYLIKTRGQQVTLSCSPISGHRSVSWYQQTPGQGLQFLFEYFSETQRNKGNFPGRFSGRQFSNSRSEMNVSTLELGDSALYLCASSSLSHNEQFFGPGTRLTVL.

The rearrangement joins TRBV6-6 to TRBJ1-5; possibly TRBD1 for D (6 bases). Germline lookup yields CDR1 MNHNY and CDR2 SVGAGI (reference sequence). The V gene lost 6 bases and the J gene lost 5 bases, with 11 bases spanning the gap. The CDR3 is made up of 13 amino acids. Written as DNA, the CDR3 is TGTGCCAGCAGGGGGGCTGGGGATCAGCCCCAGCATTTT. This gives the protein CASRGAGDQPQHF.

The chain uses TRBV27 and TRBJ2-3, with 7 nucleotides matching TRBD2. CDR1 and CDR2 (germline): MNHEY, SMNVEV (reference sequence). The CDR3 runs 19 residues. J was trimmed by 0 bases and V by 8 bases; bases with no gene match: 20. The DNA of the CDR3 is TGTGCCAGCTGGGGGGGAGCCTTAGAGACTAGCAGGAGCACAGATACGCAGTATTTT. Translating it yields CASWGGALETSRSTDTQYF.